This T cell receptor (beta chain) emerged from a study of cytomegalovirus exposure and HLA in healthy donors. Study context: There were roughly 120 million unique TCR beta sequences, drawn from 180 million or so T cells, in an earlier analysis. Study results and limitations: Being productive about 87% or about 30% of the time was typical of most TCR beta V segments in an earlier analysis.

Trimming took off 0 bases at V and 0 bases at J, with 13 bases between the two ends. In germline, CDR1 is SGDLS, CDR2 YYNGEE. CDR3 length: 16 amino acids. PCR was performed using 60 Vbeta and 13 Jbeta primers. This table comes from immunoSEQ multiplex PCR, and its TCRdb copy is limited to in-frame clones, with some not included. Seen here are around 130,000 clones, over 70% observed once, and the top ten hold around 1.5%. For this clone: What it binds is not known.

The chain joins TRBV9 to TRBJ2-7; perhaps TRBD1 as D (5 bases). This receptor was identified in a woman aged 18-29 years in good health and CMV-seronegative. Sequencing used PBMCs. CDR3 residues: CASSVGGDSYSYEQYF. The CDR3 DNA sequence: TGTGCCAGCAGCGTAGGGGGCGACTCCTACTCCTACGAGCAGTACTTC.